The 12 T cell receptor beta chains in this list originate from one sample, sequenced in a study of graft-versus-host responses after intestinal transplantation. TCRdb keeps only in-frame clones here, not all; method: immunoSEQ multiplex PCR. The table has tens of thousands of clones, around 94% seen once; the top ten hold approximately 0.71%. This specimen was PBMCs, taken 16 days after intestinal transplant. These receptors originate from a human patient who received an intestinal transplant, so some T cells may come from the graft donor.

The chain employs TRBV7-9 and TRBJ2-1, with D uncertain. V lost 11 bases, J lost 7 bases, and 9 bases lay in between. The CDR3 runs 10 residues. From germline, CDR1 is SEHNR and CDR2 FQNEAQ (reference sequence). In DNA, the CDR3 is TGTGCCGGAAGTTGGAATGAGCAGTTCTTC. It codes for CAGSWNEQFF.

The chain carries TRBV6-6 and TRBJ2-3, with TRBD2 identical over 9 bases. V trimming: 7 bases; J trimming: 6 bases; junction bases outside the gene matches: 5. Germline-derived CDR1 and CDR2 are MNHNY and SVGAGI (reference sequence). CDR3 length equals 13 residues. The CDR3 DNA reads as TGTGCCAGCAACGCGGGAGGGGGGGATACGCAGTATTTT. It encodes CASNAGGGDTQYF.

The rearrangement links TRBV7-2 to TRBJ1-5; the match to TRBD1 covers 8 bases. The junction had 1 base not matched to a gene; V was cut back by 2 bases and J by 1 base. Germline V gives CDR1 SGHTA, CDR2 FQGNSA. The CDR3 totals 15 residues. As DNA, the CDR3 is TGTGCCAGCAGCTTAACAGGGGGGAGCAATCAGCCCCAGCATTTT. Translated, it gives CASSLTGGSNQPQHF.

The CDR3, as DNA: TGTGCCAGCAGTTTAGGGGGAGCGGGCACAGATACGCAGTATTTT. This sequence encodes CASSLGGAGTDTQYF. The rearrangement uses TRBV28 and TRBJ2-3, with D perhaps TRBD1 or TRBD2 (5 bases each). V dropped 2 bases and J dropped 1 base, with 10 bases sitting between them. CDR1 is MDHEN, CDR2 SYDVKM, per germline. The CDR3 runs 15 residues.

V usage is TRBV5-4 and J usage is TRBJ1-2; D is unclear. The V gene lost 4 bases and the J gene lost 4 bases, with 14 bases spanning the gap. The CDR3 has 14 amino acids. Germline V gene data show CDR1 as SGHNT and CDR2 as YYREEE (reference sequence). CDR3 region: CASSVDKGPYGYTF. The CDR3 nucleotides are TGTGCCAGCAGCGTAGACAAAGGACCCTATGGCTACACCTTC. The complete variable domain, with remaining parts taken from reference TRBV5-4 and TRBJ1-2, reads ETGVTQSPTHLIKTRGQQVTLRCSSQSGHNTVSWYQQALGQGPQFIFQYYREEENGRGNFPPRFSGLQFPNYSSELNVNALELDDSALYLCASSVDKGPYGYTFGSGTRLTVV.

Only one count was recorded for this clone. The CDR3, as DNA: TGTGCCAGCAGCGTAACGGCCCGGCAAGGCGGGCAGTACTTC. This sequence encodes CASSVTARQGGQYF. This chain links TRBV9 with TRBJ2-7; no reliable D call. Germline lookup yields CDR1 SGDLS and CDR2 YYNGEE. The CDR3 totals 14 residues. The V end lost 1 base, the J end lost 9 bases, and 17 bases lay between the germline ends.

The CDR3 region is CASSTGVNPGYTF. For the CDR3, the DNA is TGTGCCAGCAGCACAGGGGTAAATCCTGGCTACACCTTC. The chain joins TRBV9 to TRBJ1-2; 7 bases are shared with TRBD1. Trimming removed 4 bases from V and 7 bases from J; junction bases left unmatched: 7. Germline V gene sequence: CDR1 SGDLS, CDR2 YYNGEE. This CDR3 is 13 amino acids long.

The chain is built from TRBV7-2 and TRBJ2-7; 9 bases match TRBD2. The V segment lost 1 base and the J segment 7 bases; nucleotides outside the gene matches: 8. Germline CDR1 reads SGHTA; CDR2 reads FQGNSA. The CDR3 runs 15 residues. CDR3 in amino acids: CASSLDIAGVQEQYF. The CDR3 bases are TGTGCCAGCAGCTTAGATATAGCGGGAGTTCAAGAGCAGTACTTC. Drawing the rest from reference TRBV7-2 and TRBJ2-7, the complete variable domain is GAGVSQSPSNKVTEKGKDVELRCDPISGHTALYWYRQSLGQGLEFLIYFQGNSAPDKSGLPSDRFSAERTGGSVSTLTIQRTQQEDSAVYLCASSLDIAGVQEQYFGPGTRLTVT.

The CDR3 loop is CASSLGIFGTGSTDTQYF. The CDR3 DNA follows: TGTGCCAGCAGTTTAGGGATTTTCGGGACAGGGAGCACAGATACGCAGTATTTT. This chain links TRBV28 with TRBJ2-3; 9 positions agree with TRBD1. From germline, CDR1 is MDHEN and CDR2 SYDVKM. Trimming cost V 2 bases and J 0 bases; bases outside gene matches: 9. This CDR3 region has 18 residues. The full variable domain, rest sourced from reference TRBV28 and TRBJ2-3, is DVKVTQSSRYLVKRTGEKVFLECVQDMDHENMFWYRQDPGLGLRLIYFSYDVKMKEKGDIPEGYSVSREKKERFSLILESASTNQTSMYLCASSLGIFGTGSTDTQYFGPGTRLTVL.

The chain carries TRBV7-9 and TRBJ2-5, with 8 bases lining up with TRBD2. V was pared by 5 bases and J by 3 bases, with 8 bases of the junction left unmatched. Germline V gives CDR1 SEHNR, CDR2 FQNEAQ (reference sequence). The CDR3 runs to 15 residues. Here the CDR3 DNA reads TGTGCCAGCAGCACCGGACTAGCCGCCGAAGAGACCCAGTACTTC. As protein: CASSTGLAAEETQYF.

The chain carries TRBV9 and TRBJ1-3; D gene uncertain. Germline CDR1 SGDLS, CDR2 YYNGEE. The CDR3 runs 13 residues. Trimming stripped 0 bases from V and 3 bases from J, with 4 bases between. Written as DNA, the CDR3 is TGTGCCAGCAGCGTAGAGATTGGAAACACCATATATTTT. This sequence encodes CASSVEIGNTIYF.

This chain uses TRBV5-1 with TRBJ2-3; 14 bases are shared with TRBD2. The CDR3 runs 15 residues. Germline V CDR1 and CDR2: SGHRS, YFSETQ. Trimming removed 5 bases from V and 6 bases from J; junction bases left unmatched: 5. In DNA form, the CDR3 reads TGCGCCAGCAGATCGGGACTAGCGGGAGCCGATACGCAGTATTTT. Its translation: CASRSGLAGADTQYF.